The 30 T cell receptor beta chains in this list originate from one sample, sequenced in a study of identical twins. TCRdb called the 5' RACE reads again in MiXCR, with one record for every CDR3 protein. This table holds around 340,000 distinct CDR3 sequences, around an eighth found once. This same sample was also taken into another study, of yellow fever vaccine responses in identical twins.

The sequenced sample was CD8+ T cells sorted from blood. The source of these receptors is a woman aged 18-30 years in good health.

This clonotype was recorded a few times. CDR3 sequence (DNA): TGTGCCAGTAGTTTGTCTAGCGGGAGTTCGGAGCAGTACTTC. This codes for CASSLSSGSSEQYF. The chain combines TRBV19 with TRBJ2-7, with 10 bases lining up with TRBD2. CDR3 length equals 14 residues. CDR1 is LNHDA, CDR2 SQIVND, per germline (reference sequence). Germline trimming cut 5 bases from V and 7 bases from J; bases unmatched to any gene: 8.

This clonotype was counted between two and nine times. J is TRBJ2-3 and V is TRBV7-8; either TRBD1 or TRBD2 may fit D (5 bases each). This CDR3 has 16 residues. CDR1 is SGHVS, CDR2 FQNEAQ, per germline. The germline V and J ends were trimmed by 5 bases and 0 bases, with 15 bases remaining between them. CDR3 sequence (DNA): TGTGCCAGCAGCCCTAAGGGGCGGGTGAGCACAGATACGCAGTATTTT. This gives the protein CASSPKGRVSTDTQYF.

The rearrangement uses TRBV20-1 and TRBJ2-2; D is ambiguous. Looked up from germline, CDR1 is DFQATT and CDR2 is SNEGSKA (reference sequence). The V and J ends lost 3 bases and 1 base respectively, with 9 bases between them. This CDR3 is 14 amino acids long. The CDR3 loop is CSARAPKNTGELFF. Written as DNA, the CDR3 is TGCAGTGCTAGGGCCCCTAAGAACACCGGGGAGCTGTTTTTT.

In DNA form, the CDR3 reads TGTGCCAGCAGCTTAGGCGGGACAACTAACTATGGCTACACCTTC. Translating it yields CASSLGGTTNYGYTF. J is TRBJ1-2 and V is TRBV13, with D possibly matching TRBD1 (6 bases). The CDR3 runs to 15 residues. Germline CDR1 reads PRHDT; CDR2 reads FYEKMQ (reference sequence). V gave up 0 bases and J gave up 0 bases, with 8 bases separating them.

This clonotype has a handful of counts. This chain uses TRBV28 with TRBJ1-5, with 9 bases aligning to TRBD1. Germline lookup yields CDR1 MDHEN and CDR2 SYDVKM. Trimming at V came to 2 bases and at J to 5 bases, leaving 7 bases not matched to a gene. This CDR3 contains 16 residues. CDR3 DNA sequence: TGTGCCAGCAGTTTAAGGATCGACAGGGGGGATCAGCCCCAGCATTTT. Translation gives CASSLRIDRGDQPQHF.

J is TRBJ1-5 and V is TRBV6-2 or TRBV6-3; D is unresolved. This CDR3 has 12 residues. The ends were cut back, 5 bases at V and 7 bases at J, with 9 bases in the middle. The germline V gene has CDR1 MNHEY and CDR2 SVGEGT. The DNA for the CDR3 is TGTGCCAGCAGTCCCAACGAGCAGCCCCAGCATTTT. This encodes CASSPNEQPQHF.

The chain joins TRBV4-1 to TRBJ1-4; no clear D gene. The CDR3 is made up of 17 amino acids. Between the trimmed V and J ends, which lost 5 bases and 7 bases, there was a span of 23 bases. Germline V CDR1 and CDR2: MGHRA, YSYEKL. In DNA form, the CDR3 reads TGCGCCAGCAGCTCCCGAAGAAGGGTCGGTAGCTCTGAAAAACTGTTTTTT. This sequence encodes CASSSRRRVGSSEKLFF.

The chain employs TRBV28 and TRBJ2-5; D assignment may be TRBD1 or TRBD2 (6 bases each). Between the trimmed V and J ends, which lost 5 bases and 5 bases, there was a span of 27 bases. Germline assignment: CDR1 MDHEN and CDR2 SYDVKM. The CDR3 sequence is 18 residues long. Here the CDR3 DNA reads TGTGCCAGCAGTCTGCCCTCCGCGGGAAGGGGGGCACTCGAGACCCAGTACTTC. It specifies CASSLPSAGRGALETQYF.

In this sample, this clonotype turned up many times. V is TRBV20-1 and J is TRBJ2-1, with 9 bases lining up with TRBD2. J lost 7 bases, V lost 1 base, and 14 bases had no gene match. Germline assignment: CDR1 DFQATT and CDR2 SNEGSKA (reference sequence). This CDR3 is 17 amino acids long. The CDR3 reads CSARGGGGRADSNEQFF. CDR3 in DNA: TGCAGTGCTAGAGGAGGAGGCGGGAGGGCCGATTCGAATGAGCAGTTCTTC.

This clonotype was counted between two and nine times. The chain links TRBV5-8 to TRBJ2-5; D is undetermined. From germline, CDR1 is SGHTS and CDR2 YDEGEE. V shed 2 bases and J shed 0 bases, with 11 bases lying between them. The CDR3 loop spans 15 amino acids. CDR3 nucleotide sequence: TGTGCCAGCAGCTTAGCTGACACCTACCAAGAGACCCAGTACTTC. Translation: CASSLADTYQETQYF.

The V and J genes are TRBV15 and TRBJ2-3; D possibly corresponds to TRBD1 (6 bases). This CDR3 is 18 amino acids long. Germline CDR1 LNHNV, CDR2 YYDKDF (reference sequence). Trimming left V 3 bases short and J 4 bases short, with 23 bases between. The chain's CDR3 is CATSSGYTGPFASDTQYF. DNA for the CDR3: TGTGCCACCAGCAGTGGGTACACAGGGCCTTTTGCCTCAGATACGCAGTATTTT.

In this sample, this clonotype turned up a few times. CDR3 region: CASRTLPGHLEYTDTQYF. The CDR3 DNA reads as TGTGCCAGCAGGACTCTGCCGGGACACTTAGAATACACAGATACGCAGTATTTT. This rearrangement joins TRBV2 to TRBJ2-3, with D possibly being TRBD1 (6 bases). The V gene lost 6 bases and the J gene lost 2 bases, with 24 bases spanning the gap. Germline V lookup: CDR1 SNHLY, CDR2 FYNNEI. The CDR3 consists of 18 residues. The whole variable domain, filled in from reference TRBV2 and TRBJ2-3, reads EPEVTQTPSHQVTQMGQEVILRCVPISNHLYFYWYRQILGQKVEFLVSFYNNEISEKSEIFDDQFSVERPDGSNFTLKIRSTKLEDSAMYFCASRTLPGHLEYTDTQYFGPGTRLTVL.

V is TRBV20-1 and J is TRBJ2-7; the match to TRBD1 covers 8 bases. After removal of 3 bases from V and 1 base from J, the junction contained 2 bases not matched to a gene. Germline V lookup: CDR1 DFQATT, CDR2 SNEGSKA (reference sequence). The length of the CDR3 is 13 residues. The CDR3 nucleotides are TGCAGTGCTAGGACAGGGGATTCCTACGAGCAGTACGTC. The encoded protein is CSARTGDSYEQYV.

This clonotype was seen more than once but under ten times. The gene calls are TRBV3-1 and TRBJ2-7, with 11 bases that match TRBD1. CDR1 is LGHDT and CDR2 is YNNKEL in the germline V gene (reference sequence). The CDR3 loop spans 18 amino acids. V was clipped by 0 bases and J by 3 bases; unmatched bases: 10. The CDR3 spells CASSQDYGDRGEFYEQYV. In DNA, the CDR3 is TGTGCCAGCAGCCAAGATTATGGGGACAGGGGGGAATTCTACGAGCAGTACGTC.

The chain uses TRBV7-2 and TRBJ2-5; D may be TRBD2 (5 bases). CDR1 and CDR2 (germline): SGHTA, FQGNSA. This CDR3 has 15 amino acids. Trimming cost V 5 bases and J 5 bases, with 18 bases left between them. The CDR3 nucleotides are TGTGCCAGCAGCCCGTTCGGAGGCTCGCGGGAGACCCAGTACTTC. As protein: CASSPFGGSRETQYF. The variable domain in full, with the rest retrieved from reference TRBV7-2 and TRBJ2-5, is GAGVSQSPSNKVTEKGKDVELRCDPISGHTALYWYRQSLGQGLEFLIYFQGNSAPDKSGLPSDRFSAERTGGSVSTLTIQRTQQEDSAVYLCASSPFGGSRETQYFGPGTRLLVL.

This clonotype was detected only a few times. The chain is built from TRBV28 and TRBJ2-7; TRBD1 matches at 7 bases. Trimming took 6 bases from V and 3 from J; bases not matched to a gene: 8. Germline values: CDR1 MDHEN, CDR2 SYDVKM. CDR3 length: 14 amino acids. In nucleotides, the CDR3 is TGTGCCAGCAGCCCGACAGGGAACCTCTACGAGCAGTACTTC. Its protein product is CASSPTGNLYEQYF.

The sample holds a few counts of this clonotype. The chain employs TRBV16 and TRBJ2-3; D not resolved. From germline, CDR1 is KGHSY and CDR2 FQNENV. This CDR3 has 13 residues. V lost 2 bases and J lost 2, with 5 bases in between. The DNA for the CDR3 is TGTGCCAGCAGCCAAACCCTCACAGATACGCAGTATTTT. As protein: CASSQTLTDTQYF.

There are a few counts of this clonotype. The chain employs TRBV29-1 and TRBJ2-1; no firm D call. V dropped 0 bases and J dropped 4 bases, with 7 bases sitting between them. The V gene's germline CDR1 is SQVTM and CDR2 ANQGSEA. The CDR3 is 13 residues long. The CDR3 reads CSVEDGQYNEQFF. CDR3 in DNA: TGCAGCGTTGAAGATGGGCAGTACAATGAGCAGTTCTTC.

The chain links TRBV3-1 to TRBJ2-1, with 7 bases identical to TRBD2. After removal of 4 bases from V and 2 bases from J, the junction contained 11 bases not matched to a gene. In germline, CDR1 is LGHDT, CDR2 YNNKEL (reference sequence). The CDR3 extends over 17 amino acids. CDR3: CASSRQTGLLTYNEQFF. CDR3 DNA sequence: TGTGCCAGCAGCCGTCAAACGGGACTACTTACCTACAATGAGCAGTTCTTC.

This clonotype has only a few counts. Here the CDR3 DNA reads TGCAGCGTTGAAGATCTCCAGCGGGAGGGCATTGGGAATGAGCAGTTCTTC. As protein: CSVEDLQREGIGNEQFF. The V and J genes are TRBV29-1 and TRBJ2-1; TRBD2 matches at 10 bases. V lost 0 bases, J lost 7 bases, and 12 bases stayed unmatched. This CDR3 is built from 17 residues. Germline assignment: CDR1 SQVTM and CDR2 ANQGSEA.

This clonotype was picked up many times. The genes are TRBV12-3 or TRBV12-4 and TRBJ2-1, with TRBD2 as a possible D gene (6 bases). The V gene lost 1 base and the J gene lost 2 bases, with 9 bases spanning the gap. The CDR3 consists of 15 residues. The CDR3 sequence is CASSLGDFTYNEQFF. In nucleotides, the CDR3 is TGTGCCAGCAGTTTAGGGGACTTCACCTACAATGAGCAGTTCTTC.

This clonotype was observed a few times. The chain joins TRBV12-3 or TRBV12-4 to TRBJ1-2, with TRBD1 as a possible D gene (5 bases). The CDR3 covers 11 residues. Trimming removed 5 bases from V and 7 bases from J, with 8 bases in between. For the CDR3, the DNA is TGTGCCAGCAGTAGGGGCGCTGGCTACACCTTC. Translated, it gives CASSRGAGYTF.

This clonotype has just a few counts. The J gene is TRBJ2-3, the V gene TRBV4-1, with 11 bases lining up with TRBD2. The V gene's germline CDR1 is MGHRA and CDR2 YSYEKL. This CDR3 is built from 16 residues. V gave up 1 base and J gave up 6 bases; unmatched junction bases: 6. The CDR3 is CASSQGASGRLDTQYF. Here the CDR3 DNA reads TGCGCCAGCAGCCAAGGGGCTAGCGGGAGGTTGGATACGCAGTATTTT.

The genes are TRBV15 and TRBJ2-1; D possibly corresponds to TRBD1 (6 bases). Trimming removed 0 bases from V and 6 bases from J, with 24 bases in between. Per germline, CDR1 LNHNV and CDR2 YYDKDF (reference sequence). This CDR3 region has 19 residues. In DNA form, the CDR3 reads TGTGCCACCAGCAGAGACGCCCCAGTTAGGAACAGGGTTTTCAATGAGCAGTTCTTC. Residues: CATSRDAPVRNRVFNEQFF.

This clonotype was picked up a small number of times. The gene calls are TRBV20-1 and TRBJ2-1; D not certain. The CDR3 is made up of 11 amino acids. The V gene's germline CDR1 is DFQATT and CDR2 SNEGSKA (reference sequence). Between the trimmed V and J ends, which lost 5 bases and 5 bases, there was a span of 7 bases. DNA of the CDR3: TGCAGTGCTCCCACTCACAATGAGCAGTTCTTC. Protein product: CSAPTHNEQFF.

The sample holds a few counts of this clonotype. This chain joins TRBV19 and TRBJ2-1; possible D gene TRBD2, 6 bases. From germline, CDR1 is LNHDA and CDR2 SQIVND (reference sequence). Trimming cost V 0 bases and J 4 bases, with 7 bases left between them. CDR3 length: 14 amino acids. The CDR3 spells CASSIDSGYNEQFF. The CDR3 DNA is TGTGCCAGTAGTATAGATAGCGGATACAATGAGCAGTTCTTC. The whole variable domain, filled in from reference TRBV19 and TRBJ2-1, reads DGGITQSPKYLFRKEGQNVTLSCEQNLNHDAMYWYRQDPGQGLRLIYYSQIVNDFQKGDIAEGYSVSREKKESFPLTVTSAQKNPTAFYLCASSIDSGYNEQFFGPGTRLTVL.

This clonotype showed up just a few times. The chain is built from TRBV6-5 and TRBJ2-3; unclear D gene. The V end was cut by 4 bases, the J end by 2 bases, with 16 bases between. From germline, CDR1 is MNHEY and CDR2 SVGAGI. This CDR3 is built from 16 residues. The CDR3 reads CASSSLRAWTTDTQYF. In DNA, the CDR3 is TGTGCCAGCAGTTCCCTCCGAGCCTGGACCACAGATACGCAGTATTTT.

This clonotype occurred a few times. CDR3 sequence reads: CASSLHQFGNTEAFF. The CDR3 DNA is TGCGCCAGCAGCTTGCACCAGTTTGGGAACACTGAAGCTTTCTTT. This chain connects TRBV5-1 to TRBJ1-1; D unclear. Trimming cost V 1 base and J 1 base, with 11 bases left between them. This CDR3 spans 15 amino acids. CDR1 SGHRS and CDR2 YFSETQ come from the germline V gene.

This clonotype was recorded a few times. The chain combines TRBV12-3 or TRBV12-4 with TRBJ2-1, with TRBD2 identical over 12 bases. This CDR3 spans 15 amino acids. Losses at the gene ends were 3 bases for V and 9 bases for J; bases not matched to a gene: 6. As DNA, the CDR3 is TGTGCCAGCAGTTTCCCTAGCGGGGGGGTAGGTGAGCAGTTCTTC. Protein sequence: CASSFPSGGVGEQFF.

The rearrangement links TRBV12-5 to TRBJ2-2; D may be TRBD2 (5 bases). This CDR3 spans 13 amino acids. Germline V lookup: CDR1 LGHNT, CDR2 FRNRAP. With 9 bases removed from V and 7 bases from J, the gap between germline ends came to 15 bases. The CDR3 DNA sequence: TGTGCTAGCGACCCTGAAGCGGACGGGGAGCTGTTTTTT. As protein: CASDPEADGELFF.